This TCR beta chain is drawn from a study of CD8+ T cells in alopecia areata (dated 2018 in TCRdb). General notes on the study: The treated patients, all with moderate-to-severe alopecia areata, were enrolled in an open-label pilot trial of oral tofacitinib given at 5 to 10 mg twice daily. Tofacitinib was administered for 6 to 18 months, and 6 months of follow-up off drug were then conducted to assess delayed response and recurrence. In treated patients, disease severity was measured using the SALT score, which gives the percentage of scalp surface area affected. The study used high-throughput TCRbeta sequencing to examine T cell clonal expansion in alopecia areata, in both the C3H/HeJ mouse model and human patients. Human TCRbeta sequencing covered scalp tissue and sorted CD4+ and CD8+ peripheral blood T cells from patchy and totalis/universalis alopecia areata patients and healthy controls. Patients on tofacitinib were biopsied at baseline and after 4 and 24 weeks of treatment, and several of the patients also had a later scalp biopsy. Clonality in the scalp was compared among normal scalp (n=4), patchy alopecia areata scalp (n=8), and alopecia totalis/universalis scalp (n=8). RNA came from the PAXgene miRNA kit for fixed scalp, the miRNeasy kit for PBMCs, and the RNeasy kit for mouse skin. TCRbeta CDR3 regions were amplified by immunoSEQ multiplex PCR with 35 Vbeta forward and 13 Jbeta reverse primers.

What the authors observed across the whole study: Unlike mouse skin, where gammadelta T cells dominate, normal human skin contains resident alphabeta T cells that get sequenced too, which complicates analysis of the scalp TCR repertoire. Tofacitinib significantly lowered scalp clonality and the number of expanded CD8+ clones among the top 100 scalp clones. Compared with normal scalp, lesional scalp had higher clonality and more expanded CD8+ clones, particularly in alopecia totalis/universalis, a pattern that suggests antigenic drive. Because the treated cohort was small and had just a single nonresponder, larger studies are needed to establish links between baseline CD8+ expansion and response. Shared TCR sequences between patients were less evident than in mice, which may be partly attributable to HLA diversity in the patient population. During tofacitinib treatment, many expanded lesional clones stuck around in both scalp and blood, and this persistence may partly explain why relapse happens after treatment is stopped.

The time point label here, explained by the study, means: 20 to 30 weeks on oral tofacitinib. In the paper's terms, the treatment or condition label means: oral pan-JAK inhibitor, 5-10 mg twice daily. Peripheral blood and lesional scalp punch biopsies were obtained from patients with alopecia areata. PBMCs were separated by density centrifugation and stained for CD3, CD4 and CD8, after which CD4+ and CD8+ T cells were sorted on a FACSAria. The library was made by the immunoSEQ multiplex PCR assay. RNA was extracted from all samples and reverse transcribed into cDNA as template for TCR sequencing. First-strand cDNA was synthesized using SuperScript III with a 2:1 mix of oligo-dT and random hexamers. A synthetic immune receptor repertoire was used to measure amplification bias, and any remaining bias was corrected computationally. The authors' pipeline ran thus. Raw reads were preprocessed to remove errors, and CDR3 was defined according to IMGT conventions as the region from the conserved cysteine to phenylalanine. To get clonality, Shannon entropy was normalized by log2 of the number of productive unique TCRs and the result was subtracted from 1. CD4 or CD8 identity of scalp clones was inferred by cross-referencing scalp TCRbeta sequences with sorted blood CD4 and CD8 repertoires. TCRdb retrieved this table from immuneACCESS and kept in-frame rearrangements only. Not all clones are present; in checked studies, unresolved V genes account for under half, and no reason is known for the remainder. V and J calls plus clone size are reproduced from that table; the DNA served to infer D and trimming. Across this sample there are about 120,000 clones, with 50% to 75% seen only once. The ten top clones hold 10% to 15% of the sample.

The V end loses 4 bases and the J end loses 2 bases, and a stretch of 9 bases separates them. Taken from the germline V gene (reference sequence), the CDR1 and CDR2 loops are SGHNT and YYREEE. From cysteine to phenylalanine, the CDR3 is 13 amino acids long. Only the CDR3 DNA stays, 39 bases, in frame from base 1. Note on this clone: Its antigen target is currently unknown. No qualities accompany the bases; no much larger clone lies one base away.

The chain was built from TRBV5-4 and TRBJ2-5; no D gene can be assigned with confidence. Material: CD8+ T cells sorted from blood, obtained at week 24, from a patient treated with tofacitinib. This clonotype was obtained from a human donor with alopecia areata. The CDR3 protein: CASSPTLQETQYF. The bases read TGTGCCAGCAGCCCGACATTACAAGAGACCCAGTACTTC.